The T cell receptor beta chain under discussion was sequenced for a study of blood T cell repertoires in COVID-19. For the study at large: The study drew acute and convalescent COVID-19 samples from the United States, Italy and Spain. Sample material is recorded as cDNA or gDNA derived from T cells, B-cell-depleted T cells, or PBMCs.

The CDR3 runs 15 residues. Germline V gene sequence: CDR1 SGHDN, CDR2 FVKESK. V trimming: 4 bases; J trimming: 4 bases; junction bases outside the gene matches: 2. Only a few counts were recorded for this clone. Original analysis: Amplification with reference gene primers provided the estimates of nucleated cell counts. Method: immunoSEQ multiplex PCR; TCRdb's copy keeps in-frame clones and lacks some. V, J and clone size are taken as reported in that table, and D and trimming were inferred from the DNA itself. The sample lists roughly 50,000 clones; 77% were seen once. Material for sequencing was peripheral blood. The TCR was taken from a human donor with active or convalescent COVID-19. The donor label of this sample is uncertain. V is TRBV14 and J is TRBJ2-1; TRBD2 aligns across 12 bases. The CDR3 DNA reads TGTGCCAGCAGCCTTGGACTAGCGGGATACAATGAGCAGTTCTTC. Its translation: CASSLGLAGYNEQFF.